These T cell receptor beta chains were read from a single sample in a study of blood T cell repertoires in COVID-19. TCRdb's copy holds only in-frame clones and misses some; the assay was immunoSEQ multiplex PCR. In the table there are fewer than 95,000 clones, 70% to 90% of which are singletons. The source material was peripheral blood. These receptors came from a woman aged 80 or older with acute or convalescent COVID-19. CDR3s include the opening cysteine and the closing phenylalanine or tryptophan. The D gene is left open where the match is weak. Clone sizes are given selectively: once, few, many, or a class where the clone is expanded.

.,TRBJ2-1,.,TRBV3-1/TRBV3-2,CASSQETRQFF,TGTGCCAGCAGCCAAGAAACAAGACAGTTCTTC
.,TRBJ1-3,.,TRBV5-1,CASSPDKPNTIYF,TGCGCCAGCAGCCCCGACAAGCCAAACACCATATATTTT
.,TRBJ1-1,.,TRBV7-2,CASSLSGLTEAFF,TGTGCCAGCAGCTTATCTGGGCTCACTGAAGCTTTCTTT
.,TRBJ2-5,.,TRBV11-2,CASSFSGAPKTQYF,TGTGCCAGCAGCTTCTCGGGAGCCCCGAAGACCCAGTACTTC
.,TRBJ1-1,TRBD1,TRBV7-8,CASSRPRTGDTEAFF,TGTGCCAGCAGCCGACCACGGACAGGGGACACTGAAGCTTTCTTT
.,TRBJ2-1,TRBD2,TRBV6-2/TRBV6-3,CASSYSTAGGEGEQFF,TGTGCCAGCAGTTACTCGACAGCGGGAGGGGAGGGAGAGCAGTTCTTC
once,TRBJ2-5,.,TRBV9,CASSVGLGIQETQYF,TGTGCCAGCAGCGTAGGTCTGGGCATTCAAGAGACCCAGTACTTC
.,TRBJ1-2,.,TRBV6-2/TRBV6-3,CASSYGGRLLYGYTF,TGTGCCAGCAGTTACGGGGGCCGTCTCCTCTATGGCTACACCTTC
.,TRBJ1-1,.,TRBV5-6,CASSLGWALNTEAFF,TGTGCCAGCAGCTTGGGCTGGGCATTGAACACTGAAGCTTTCTTT
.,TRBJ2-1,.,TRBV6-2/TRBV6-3,CASSYTQGTEQFF,TGTGCCAGCAGTTACACCCAGGGGACTGAGCAGTTCTTC
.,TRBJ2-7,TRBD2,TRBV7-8,CASSPRTSGGPGEQYF,TGTGCCAGCAGCCCACGGACTAGCGGGGGACCCGGCGAGCAGTACTTC
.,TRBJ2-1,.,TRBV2,CASRPGRGAVNEQFF,TGTGCCAGCAGGCCGGGTCGGGGGGCTGTTAATGAGCAGTTCTTC
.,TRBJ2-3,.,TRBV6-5,CATLTGTADTQYF,TGTGCCACCCTGACAGGGACTGCAGATACGCAGTATTTT
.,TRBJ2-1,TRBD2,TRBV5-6,CASSFGLAAILNEQFF,TGTGCCAGCAGCTTCGGACTAGCGGCTATACTCAATGAGCAGTTCTTC
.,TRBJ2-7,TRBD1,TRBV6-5,CASSLGTGGFAYEQYF,TGTGCCAGCAGTTTAGGGACAGGGGGCTTTGCCTACGAGCAGTACTTC
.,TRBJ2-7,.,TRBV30,CAWMHTYEQYF,TGTGCCTGGATGCACACCTACGAGCAGTACTTC